Detailed here is one T cell receptor beta chain. Its antigen is as yet unknown. This sample was taken from a study of shared clonotypes between healthy human individuals. For the study at large: Three CD4 naive, three CD4 memory, two CD8 naive and one CD8 memory plate were used per donor.

Per the study methods: Filtering differed because ImmunoSEQ produced junction-only sequences that carried no quality scores. Sequenced by immunoSEQ multiplex PCR; TCRdb stores in-frame clones only, minus some. V and J calls and clone size are as listed in that table; D and trimming were resolved from the DNA. The sample records about 1,800,000 clones, about 95% being singletons. After removal of 1 base from V and 4 bases from J, the junction contained 4 bases not matched to a gene. CDR1 is SGHTA and CDR2 is FQGNSA in the germline V gene. The CDR3 extends over 16 amino acids. The study, taken as a whole, reports: As a rule, naive subsets had a larger estimated richness than memory subsets. Rarefaction analysis demonstrated incomplete sorted-subset sequencing notwithstanding large depth.

The naive CD8 fraction comprised CD45RO-negative cells positively selected for CCR7 and excluded terminally differentiated effector memory CD45RA+ cells. The source material was naive CD8+ T cells sorted from blood. The J gene is TRBJ1-2, the V gene TRBV7-2, with 12 bases lining up with TRBD1. This sequence was found in a man between 18 and 35 years old in good health. CDR3 region: CASSLVRDRGPYGYTF. For the CDR3, the DNA is TGTGCCAGCAGCTTAGTTCGGGACAGGGGGCCCTATGGCTACACCTTC.